The 17 T cell receptor beta chains listed next were all sequenced from one sample in a study of CD8+ T cells in alopecia areata. Treatment defined: oral pan-JAK inhibitor, 5-10 mg twice daily. Extraction and reverse transcription of RNA yielded cDNA as the sequencing template. The repertoire was sequenced with immunoSEQ multiplex PCR; TCRdb's copy has only in-frame clones and lacks some. The table records 110,000 to 150,000 clones, roughly four fifths of them present only once. The sequences come from CD8+ T cells sorted from blood, collected at week 4, from a patient treated with tofacitinib. The receptors derive from a human donor with alopecia areata.

The chain is built from TRBV9 and TRBJ2-5; TRBD1 matches at 11 bases. This CDR3 has 15 residues. Germline V lookup: CDR1 SGDLS, CDR2 YYNGEE. Trimming took 3 bases from V and 11 from J; bases not matched to a gene: 12. The CDR3 spells CASSALGQGAEEQYF. CDR3 sequence (DNA): TGTGCCAGCAGCGCCCTCGGACAGGGGGCGGAAGAGCAGTACTTC. The complete variable domain, with remaining parts taken from reference TRBV9 and TRBJ2-5, reads DSGVTQTPKHLITATGQRVTLRCSPRSGDLSVYWYQQSLDQGLQFLIQYYNGEERAKGNILERFSAQQFPDLHSELNLSSLELGDSALYFCASSALGQGAEEQYFGPGTRLLVL.

V usage is TRBV6-5 and J usage is TRBJ2-2, with 7 bases identical to TRBD2. J lost 0 bases, V lost 0 bases, and 1 base had no gene match. The CDR3 consists of 16 residues. Germline V gene sequence: CDR1 MNHEY, CDR2 SVGAGI. This chain's CDR3 is CASSYSGGTNTGELFF. Written as DNA, the CDR3 is TGTGCCAGCAGTTACTCCGGGGGGACGAACACCGGGGAGCTGTTTTTT.

This chain joins TRBV13 and TRBJ2-4; TRBD1 is a possible D gene (5 bases). From germline, CDR1 is PRHDT and CDR2 FYEKMQ (reference sequence). The CDR3 consists of 13 residues. V was clipped by 0 bases and J by 5 bases, with 5 bases between them. In DNA, the CDR3 is TGTGCCAGCAGCTTAGGGACAGAAAACATTCAGTACTTC. It yields the protein CASSLGTENIQYF. Complete variable domain (other parts from reference TRBV13 and TRBJ2-4): AAGVIQSPRHLIKEKRETATLKCYPIPRHDTVYWYQQGPGQDPQFLISFYEKMQSDKGSIPDRFSAQQFSDYHSELNMSSLELGDSALYFCASSLGTENIQYFGAGTRLSVL.

This chain links TRBV10-3 with TRBJ2-5; D remains unclear. V was pared by 3 bases and J by 1 base, with 6 bases between. Looked up from germline, CDR1 is ENHRY and CDR2 is SYGVKD. The CDR3 runs 13 residues. The CDR3 sequence is CAISDDSQETQYF. The DNA of the CDR3 is TGTGCCATCAGTGATGACTCCCAAGAGACCCAGTACTTC.

The chain carries TRBV6-5 and TRBJ1-2, with unresolved D. V lost 0 bases, J lost 4 bases, and 6 bases lay in between. In germline, CDR1 is MNHEY, CDR2 SVGAGI. The CDR3 totals 13 residues. The CDR3 here is CASSYSLAYGYTF. The CDR3 nucleotides are TGTGCCAGCAGTTACTCGTTGGCCTATGGCTACACCTTC.

This rearrangement joins TRBV6-5 to TRBJ2-1; D remains unclear. V dropped 6 bases and J dropped 2 bases, with 8 bases sitting between them. Germline loops: CDR1 MNHEY, CDR2 SVGAGI. The CDR3 is 13 residues long. Written as DNA, the CDR3 is TGTGCCAGCAGCGGGTCCCCCTACAATGAGCAGTTCTTC. It encodes CASSGSPYNEQFF.

This sequence joins TRBV15 and TRBJ1-1; D ambiguous. The germline CDR1 and CDR2 sequences are LNHNV and YYDKDF (reference sequence). The CDR3 totals 13 residues. Between the trimmed V and J ends, which lost 3 bases and 3 bases, there was a span of 8 bases. CDR3 coding DNA: TGTGCCACCAGCAGGCTGGGTTACACTGAAGCTTTCTTT. Translated, it gives CATSRLGYTEAFF. The full variable domain, in which reference TRBV15 and TRBJ1-1 provide the parts outside the CDR3, is DAMVIQNPRYQVTQFGKPVTLSCSQTLNHNVMYWYQQKSSQAPKLLFHYYDKDFNNEADTPDNFQSRRPNTSFCFLDIRSPGLGDTAMYLCATSRLGYTEAFFGQGTRLTVV.

The chain employs TRBV7-9 and TRBJ2-1; D is uncertain. The CDR3 spans 12 residues. V lost 5 bases and J 6 bases, leaving 8 bases between the germline ends. Germline CDR1 is SEHNR and CDR2 is FQNEAQ (reference sequence). CDR3 sequence (DNA): TGTGCCAGCAGCCTGATTAGCAATGAGCAGTTCTTC. This encodes CASSLISNEQFF. The variable domain in full, completed from reference TRBV7-9 and TRBJ2-1, reads DTGVSQNPRHKITKRGQNVTFRCDPISEHNRLYWYRQTLGQGPEFLTYFQNEAQLEKSRLLSDRFSAERPKGSFSTLEIQRTEQGDSAMYLCASSLISNEQFFGPGTRLTVL.

This rearrangement joins TRBV4-1 to TRBJ2-7; weak D call: TRBD2 (7 bases). Trimming cost V 0 bases and J 0 bases, with 12 bases left between them. Germline V lookup: CDR1 MGHRA, CDR2 YSYEKL. The CDR3 runs 16 residues. CDR3 loop: CASSQEGGGSSYEQYF. The CDR3 bases are TGCGCCAGCAGCCAAGAAGGGGGGGGAAGCTCCTACGAGCAGTACTTC.

V usage is TRBV2 and J usage is TRBJ1-6, with D perhaps matching TRBD1 (6 bases). CDR1 is SNHLY, CDR2 FYNNEI, per germline. The length of the CDR3 is 14 residues. Trimming pared 5 bases from V and 10 bases from J, leaving 15 bases between. The CDR3 is CASSTGSDLSPLHF. In DNA, the CDR3 is TGTGCCAGCAGTACAGGGTCGGATTTGTCACCCCTCCACTTT.

The genes are TRBV7-6 and TRBJ1-1; no firm D call. The CDR3 loop spans 13 amino acids. Germline V gives CDR1 SGHVS, CDR2 FNYEAQ. Deletions cut 8 bases from V and 1 base from J, with 11 bases between. Here the CDR3 reads CASYPPRNTEAFF. The CDR3 bases are TGTGCCAGCTACCCTCCCCGGAACACTGAAGCTTTCTTT. Combining the CDR3 with reference TRBV7-6 and TRBJ1-1 gives the whole variable domain GAGVSQSPRYKVTKRGQDVALRCDPISGHVSLYWYRQALGQGPEFLTYFNYEAQQDKSGLPNDRFSAERPEGSISTLTIQRTEQRDSAMYRCASYPPRNTEAFFGQGTRLTVV.

The chain couples TRBV27 to TRBJ2-3; 7 bases fit TRBD2. J gave up 7 bases and V 5 bases, and 3 bases lay outside the gene matches. This CDR3 is 12 amino acids long. Germline CDR1 reads MNHEY; CDR2 reads SMNVEV (reference sequence). The CDR3 sequence is CASSPRGYTQYF. The CDR3 DNA reads TGTGCCAGCAGTCCGCGGGGGTATACGCAGTATTTT.

This chain uses TRBV11-2 with TRBJ2-7; D ambiguous. Trimming pared 1 base from V and 5 bases from J, leaving 12 bases between. Per germline, CDR1 SGHAT and CDR2 FQNNGV. This CDR3 has 14 amino acids. In DNA form, the CDR3 reads TGTGCCAGCAGCTTAGGAAAGGGAACCCACGAGCAGTACTTC. Its translation is CASSLGKGTHEQYF.

This clone has just one count. V and J are TRBV4-1 and TRBJ2-5; 11 bases align to TRBD2. Per germline, CDR1 MGHRA and CDR2 YSYEKL. The CDR3 loop spans 17 amino acids. The V segment lost 0 bases and the J segment 2 bases; nucleotides outside the gene matches: 5. CDR3 loop: CASSQDTSGGFQETQYF. DNA of the CDR3: TGCGCCAGCAGCCAAGATACTAGCGGGGGCTTTCAAGAGACCCAGTACTTC.

This clone was observed a few times. This rearrangement joins TRBV19 to TRBJ2-1; 11 nucleotides agree with TRBD2. V dropped 5 bases and J dropped 3; count of bases not matched to a gene: 3. Germline V gene sequence: CDR1 LNHDA, CDR2 SQIVND (reference sequence). The CDR3 consists of 15 residues. Written as DNA, the CDR3 is TGTGCCAGTAGTTCGGGACTAGCGGACTACAATGAGCAGTTCTTC. It encodes CASSSGLADYNEQFF.

CDR3 loop: CASSGRDRGNEQYF. The CDR3 region has the DNA TGTGCCAGCAGCGGACGGGACAGGGGGAACGAGCAGTACTTC. This chain uses TRBV9 with TRBJ2-7; 11 nucleotides match TRBD1. Germline V gene data show CDR1 as SGDLS and CDR2 as YYNGEE. J lost 5 bases, V lost 3 bases, and 4 bases had no gene match. The CDR3 is 14 residues long.

The J gene is TRBJ2-1, the V gene TRBV7-9; TRBD2 is a possible D gene (5 bases). Germline V gene data show CDR1 as SEHNR and CDR2 as FQNEAQ (reference sequence). This CDR3 region has 15 residues. The V end lost 6 bases, the J end lost 9 bases, and 21 bases lay between the germline ends. The CDR3: CASSRGRGQAGEQFF. DNA for the CDR3: TGTGCCAGCAGTCGAGGTCGAGGGCAGGCGGGTGAGCAGTTCTTC.